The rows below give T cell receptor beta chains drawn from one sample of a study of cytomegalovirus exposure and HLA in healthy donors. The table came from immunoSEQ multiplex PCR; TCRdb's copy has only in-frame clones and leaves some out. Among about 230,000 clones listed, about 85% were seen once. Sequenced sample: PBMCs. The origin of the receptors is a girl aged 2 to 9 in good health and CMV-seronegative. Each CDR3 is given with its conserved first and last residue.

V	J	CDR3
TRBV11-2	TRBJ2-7	CASSLMRKIYEQYF
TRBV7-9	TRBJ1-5	CASSPSGVGGNQPQHF
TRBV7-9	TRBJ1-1	CASSLKGADTEAFF
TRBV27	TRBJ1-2	CASSFKDRVYGYTF
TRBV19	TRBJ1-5	CASSIRGGKSNQPQHF
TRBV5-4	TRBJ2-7	CASSWGGTGRYEQYF
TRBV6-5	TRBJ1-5	CASSYRVFGPQHF
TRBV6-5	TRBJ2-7	CASSSAGTYEQYF
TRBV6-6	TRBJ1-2	CASSYRGRFDYGYTF
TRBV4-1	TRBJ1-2	CASSLEATYGYTF
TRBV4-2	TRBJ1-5	CASSQDRRRGNQPQHF
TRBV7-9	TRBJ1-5	CASSLGERDQPQHF
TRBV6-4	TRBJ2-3	CASSDSGTLSTDTQYF
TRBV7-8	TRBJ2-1	CASSLADRVEQFF
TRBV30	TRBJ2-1	CACGGGPYNEQFF
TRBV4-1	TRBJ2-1	CASSRRLAVYNEQFF
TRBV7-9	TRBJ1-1	CASSSTGGAFF
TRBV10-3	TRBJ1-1	CAIRVTGQNTEAFF
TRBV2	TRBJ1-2	CASSKDTAYGGYTF
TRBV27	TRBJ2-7	CASSLLWTGGRYEQYF